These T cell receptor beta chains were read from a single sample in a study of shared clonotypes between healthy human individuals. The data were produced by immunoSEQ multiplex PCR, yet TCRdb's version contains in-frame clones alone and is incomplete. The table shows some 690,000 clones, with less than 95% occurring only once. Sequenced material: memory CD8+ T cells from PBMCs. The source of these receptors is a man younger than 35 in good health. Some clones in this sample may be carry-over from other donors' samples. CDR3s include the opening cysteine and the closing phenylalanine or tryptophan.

CDR3aa: CASSTTGSASPLHF; j_gene: TRBJ1-6; v_gene: TRBV13
CDR3aa: CASSLSGWGSYEQYF; j_gene: TRBJ2-7; v_gene: TRBV27
CDR3aa: CASSYDGTSGNYEQYF; j_gene: TRBJ2-7; v_gene: TRBV6-5
CDR3aa: CASSLVNYYGYTF; j_gene: TRBJ1-2; v_gene: TRBV7-9
CDR3aa: CASSPTGRNTEAFF; j_gene: TRBJ1-1; v_gene: TRBV6-1
CDR3aa: CASSFGQALNIAEAFF; j_gene: TRBJ1-1; v_gene: TRBV27
CDR3aa: CASSVSTGELFF; j_gene: TRBJ2-2; v_gene: TRBV9
CDR3aa: CASSIDRNTEAFF; j_gene: TRBJ1-1; v_gene: TRBV27
CDR3aa: CASSFAGLTTGELFF; j_gene: TRBJ2-2; v_gene: TRBV7-9
CDR3aa: CASVGTSGSRPEETQYF; j_gene: TRBJ2-5; v_gene: TRBV27
CDR3aa: CASSPSTGEYEQYF; j_gene: .; v_gene: TRBV11-2
CDR3aa: CASSLTGDYSYNEQFF; j_gene: TRBJ2-1; v_gene: TRBV11-2
CDR3aa: CASSFRVNSPLHF; j_gene: TRBJ1-6; v_gene: TRBV28
CDR3aa: CASSSRTGSLFHGYTF; j_gene: TRBJ1-2; v_gene: TRBV7-9
CDR3aa: CASSATLGGVYNEQFF; j_gene: TRBJ2-1; v_gene: TRBV27
CDR3aa: CASHRGSITGELFF; j_gene: TRBJ2-2; v_gene: TRBV19
CDR3aa: CASSVVGTSGNTIYF; j_gene: TRBJ1-3; v_gene: TRBV9
CDR3aa: CASSLVVRGVGETQYF; j_gene: TRBJ2-5; v_gene: TRBV11-2
CDR3aa: CASAEGDPRTYEQYF; j_gene: TRBJ2-7; v_gene: TRBV12-5
CDR3aa: CASSLAASVYREQYF; j_gene: TRBJ2-7; v_gene: TRBV7-7
CDR3aa: CASSSIRETETQYF; j_gene: TRBJ2-5; v_gene: TRBV27
CDR3aa: CASSLDQGSSTDTQYF; j_gene: TRBJ2-3; v_gene: TRBV11-2
CDR3aa: CASSDKDASGHEQYF; j_gene: TRBJ2-7; v_gene: TRBV7-9
CDR3aa: CASSQGRDYEQYF; j_gene: TRBJ2-7; v_gene: TRBV4-3
CDR3aa: CASSTYGGPPVNYGYTF; j_gene: TRBJ1-2; v_gene: TRBV19
CDR3aa: CAWRSFRGPPYNEQFF; j_gene: TRBJ2-1; v_gene: TRBV30
CDR3aa: CASRPTGTEAFF; j_gene: TRBJ1-1; v_gene: TRBV7-9
CDR3aa: CASSASGPEQFF; j_gene: TRBJ2-1; v_gene: TRBV13
CDR3aa: CASSRIGGADSYTF; j_gene: TRBJ1-2; v_gene: TRBV27
CDR3aa: CASSQVAPGTSGRASVFF; j_gene: TRBJ2-1; v_gene: TRBV4-1
CDR3aa: CASGLAGRSTEAFF; j_gene: TRBJ1-1; v_gene: TRBV12-5
CDR3aa: CASRATTGARSDGFF; j_gene: TRBJ2-1; v_gene: TRBV4-1
CDR3aa: CASTTGPGANVLTF; j_gene: TRBJ2-6; v_gene: TRBV19
CDR3aa: CASSFGLAGYNEQFF; j_gene: TRBJ2-1; v_gene: TRBV27